This T cell receptor beta chain was found in a study of blood T cell repertoires in COVID-19. Study at large: PBMCs, B-cell-depleted T cells, or T cells provided the cDNA or gDNA that made up the material.

Germline V CDR1 and CDR2: MNHGY, SVAAGI. Unmatched junction bases numbered 3, after V lost 0 bases and J lost 3 bases. The CDR3 contains 15 residues. Only in-frame clones appear in the TCRdb table, and some are missing; sequencing was by immunoSEQ multiplex PCR. The table shows around 620,000 clones, with 75% to 90% occurring only once. The sequence derives from a woman younger than 30 with acute or convalescent COVID-19. The chain joins TRBV6-9 to TRBJ2-7; the match to TRBD1 covers 9 bases. The sequencing sample was made of peripheral blood. The CDR3 region is CASSYSLGQGYEQYF. CDR3 bases: TGTGCCAGCAGTTATTCGCTGGGACAGGGCTACGAGCAGTACTTC.